Detailed here is one TCR beta chain. Antigen unknown. This record belongs to a study of blood T cells in healthy people across ages. Primed by a sample-barcoded 5' primer and a J-beta primer mix, a second PCR proceeded for 7 to 11 cycles. TCRdb redid the calling of the 5' RACE reads with MiXCR, one entry per CDR3 protein. This table has 1.5 million to 2 million distinct CDR3 sequences, 28% appearing once. Study conclusions and caveats: CMV infection status of these donors was not known.

The donors, all healthy, were Caucasians living in Russia, aged about 6 to 95. Peripheral blood samples of about 10 milliliters were drawn from each donor. This TCR was recovered from a woman aged 25 to 39 in good health. Sequencing was carried out using blood.

CDR3 loop: CSASPSGGSTSTDTQYF. For the CDR3, the DNA is TGCAGTGCTAGCCCTAGCGGGGGGTCCACAAGCACAGATACGCAGTATTTT. The J gene is TRBJ2-3, the V gene TRBV20-1; 11 bases are a match to TRBD2. V trimming: 3 bases; J trimming: 0 bases; junction bases outside the gene matches: 8. CDR1 and CDR2 from the germline V gene are DFQATT and SNEGSKA (reference sequence). The CDR3 is 17 amino acids.